These 10 T cell receptor beta chains came from one sample sequenced in a study of shared clonotypes between healthy human individuals. Repertoires were generated with immunoSEQ multiplex PCR, while TCRdb's copy carries only in-frame clones and drops some. The sample lists roughly 500,000 clones, about four fifths occurring once. The sequencing input was PBMCs. These receptors originate from a woman between 35 and 50 years old in good health. Some clones in this sample may be carry-over from other donors' samples.

For the CDR3, the DNA is TGTGCCAGCAGCTTAGACCAGAACACTGAAGCTTTCTTT. Translation gives CASSLDQNTEAFF. This chain links TRBV11-3 with TRBJ1-1; D uncertain. The CDR3 totals 13 residues. Germline loops: CDR1 SGHNT, CDR2 YENEEA. Trimming pared 0 bases from V and 1 base from J, leaving 3 bases between.

This clone was seen a few times. V gene TRBV2 combines with J gene TRBJ1-1; D call uncertain. V was shortened by 6 bases and J by 1 base, with 9 bases between the two germline ends. Germline CDR1 SNHLY, CDR2 FYNNEI. The CDR3 length is 13 residues. Written as DNA, the CDR3 is TGTGCCAGCAGCACTCCGCAGAACACTGAAGCTTTCTTT. Translating it yields CASSTPQNTEAFF. The variable domain in full, completed from reference TRBV2 and TRBJ1-1, reads EPEVTQTPSHQVTQMGQEVILRCVPISNHLYFYWYRQILGQKVEFLVSFYNNEISEKSEIFDDQFSVERPDGSNFTLKIRSTKLEDSAMYFCASSTPQNTEAFFGQGTRLTVV.

This clone was picked up many times. The V and J genes are TRBV27 and TRBJ1-1, with D possibly TRBD1 on 5 matching bases. Trimming took 6 bases from V and 1 from J, leaving 15 bases between them. Per germline, CDR1 MNHEY and CDR2 SMNVEV (reference sequence). The CDR3 runs 15 residues. CDR3 in DNA: TGTGCCAGCAGGAGCGGGGGGGTGGGGAACACTGAAGCTTTCTTT. As protein: CASRSGGVGNTEAFF.

This clone has at least ten counts. The CDR3, as DNA: TGTGCCAGCAGCGAAGCCGGGACAGGAGCCTACGAGCAGTACTTC. Its translation: CASSEAGTGAYEQYF. The rearrangement joins TRBV7-3 to TRBJ2-7; 8 bases are shared with TRBD1. CDR3 length: 15 amino acids. CDR1 is SGHTA and CDR2 is FQGTGA in the germline V gene. V was pared by 5 bases and J by 2 bases, with 8 bases of the junction left unmatched. The complete variable domain, with remaining parts taken from reference TRBV7-3 and TRBJ2-7, reads GAGVSQTPSNKVTEKGKYVELRCDPISGHTALYWYRQSLGQGPEFLIYFQGTGAADDSGLPNDRFFAVRPEGSVSTLKIQRTERGDSAVYLCASSEAGTGAYEQYFGPGTRLTVT.

This clone was detected ten times or more. The genes are TRBV2 and TRBJ2-7, with D uncertain. The length of the CDR3 is 15 residues. Looked up from germline, CDR1 is SNHLY and CDR2 is FYNNEI. The ends were cut back, 3 bases at V and 2 bases at J, with 14 bases in the middle. This CDR3 is CASSDSWPSPYEQYF. DNA of the CDR3: TGTGCCAGCAGTGATAGCTGGCCTTCCCCCTACGAGCAGTACTTC. The full variable domain, in which reference TRBV2 and TRBJ2-7 provide the parts outside the CDR3, is EPEVTQTPSHQVTQMGQEVILRCVPISNHLYFYWYRQILGQKVEFLVSFYNNEISEKSEIFDDQFSVERPDGSNFTLKIRSTKLEDSAMYFCASSDSWPSPYEQYFGPGTRLTVT.

The sample holds one count of this clone. J is TRBJ2-2 and V is TRBV7-2; TRBD2 might be the D (7 bases). Trimming left V 5 bases short and J 1 base short, with 20 bases between. The length of the CDR3 is 18 residues. The germline V gene encodes CDR1 SGHTA and CDR2 FQGNSA. As DNA, the CDR3 is TGTGCCAGCAGCCCAAGGGGGGGGGCTAGCGGGAACACCGGGGAGCTGTTTTTT. Its translation: CASSPRGGASGNTGELFF.

This chain uses TRBV5-4 with TRBJ2-5, with D possibly being TRBD1 (5 bases). CDR3 length equals 12 residues. Trimming left V 0 bases short and J 11 bases short, with 11 bases between. In germline, CDR1 is SGHNT, CDR2 YYREEE (reference sequence). DNA of the CDR3: TGTGCCAGCAGCTTGGACAGGTCTAGGCAGTACTTC. It encodes CASSLDRSRQYF.

The sample holds many counts of this clone. The V and J genes are TRBV6-4 and TRBJ2-2, with 10 bases aligning to TRBD1. Germline V CDR1 and CDR2: MRHNA, SNTAGT. The CDR3 is 15 amino acids. V trimming: 6 bases; J trimming: 6 bases; junction bases outside the gene matches: 7. Here the CDR3 reads CASSITGQGSGELFF. The CDR3 nucleotides read TGTGCCAGCAGCATAACGGGACAGGGGTCCGGGGAGCTGTTTTTT.

The chain recombines TRBV28 with TRBJ2-3; D is perhaps TRBD2 (6 bases). CDR3 length equals 12 residues. With 9 bases removed from V and 4 bases from J, the gap between germline ends came to 11 bases. Germline CDR1 reads MDHEN; CDR2 reads SYDVKM. The CDR3 protein is CASNGGADTQYF. Written as DNA, the CDR3 is TGTGCCAGTAACGGCGGGGCAGATACGCAGTATTTT.

V and J are TRBV7-9 and TRBJ2-5; weak D call: TRBD1 (6 bases). Germline CDR1 reads SEHNR; CDR2 reads FQNEAQ (reference sequence). This CDR3 has 14 residues. The ends were cut back, 1 base at V and 5 bases at J, with 11 bases in the middle. The CDR3 nucleotides read TGTGCCAGCAGCTTAGGGACAGCTCTGGAGACCCAGTACTTC. Its translation: CASSLGTALETQYF.